One sample yielded the 16 T cell receptor beta chains listed below, sequenced in a study of cytomegalovirus exposure and HLA in healthy donors. The study ran its PCR with 60 Vbeta and 13 Jbeta primers. Sequencing used immunoSEQ multiplex PCR; TCRdb keeps in-frame clones, though not all of them. Of approximately 100,000 clones in the sample, around 60% were seen once. The sequenced material came from PBMCs. The receptors originated from a human donor in good health.

V is TRBV7-2 and J is TRBJ1-6; D is ambiguous. Germline CDR1 SGHTA, CDR2 FQGNSA. V was cut by 8 bases and J by 0 bases, with 11 bases left in between. This CDR3 comprises 15 residues. The CDR3 bases are TGTGCCAGCGGATCCGGGAGCTCCTATAATTCACCCCTCCACTTT. Translated, it gives CASGSGSSYNSPLHF.

V usage is TRBV18 and J usage is TRBJ1-1; tentatively, D is TRBD1 (5 bases). Germline V lookup: CDR1 KGHSH, CDR2 LQKENI. V was clipped by 1 base and J by 1 base, with 7 bases between them. The CDR3 has 14 residues. The DNA of the CDR3 is TGTGCCAGCTCACCACAGGGGTCGAACACTGAAGCTTTCTTT. Translation gives CASSPQGSNTEAFF.

This chain's CDR3 is CASSPDRSDQPQHF. In nucleotides, the CDR3 is TGTGCCAGCTCACCAGACAGGTCGGATCAGCCCCAGCATTTT. V and J are TRBV18 and TRBJ1-5; weak D call: TRBD1 (6 bases). CDR1 is KGHSH, CDR2 LQKENI, per germline. V gave up 2 bases and J gave up 5 bases, with 10 bases separating them. This CDR3 is built from 14 residues. The full variable domain, in which reference TRBV18 and TRBJ1-5 provide the parts outside the CDR3, is NAGVMQNPRHLVRRRGQEARLRCSPMKGHSHVYWYRQLPEEGLKFMVYLQKENIIDESGMPKERFSAEFPKEGPSILRIQQVVRGDSAAYFCASSPDRSDQPQHFGDGTRLSIL.

This clone was recorded once. The rearrangement uses TRBV5-1 and TRBJ2-7, with D tentatively TRBD2 (5 bases). Trimming took off 1 base at V and 3 bases at J, with 20 bases between the two ends. Germline lookup yields CDR1 SGHRS and CDR2 YFSETQ. This CDR3 spans 17 amino acids. The CDR3 coding sequence is TGCGCCAGCAGCTTGTACACGAGGGTAGTATCTAGCTACGAGCAGTACTTC. It codes for CASSLYTRVVSSYEQYF.

This clone has more than one count but fewer than ten. J is TRBJ2-2 and V is TRBV7-2, with 7 bases identical to TRBD2. With V trimmed by 10 bases and J by 0 bases, 5 bases remained unmatched. The V gene's germline CDR1 is SGHTA and CDR2 FQGNSA. This CDR3 is 14 amino acids long. The CDR3 nucleotides are TGTGCCACCGACCGGGGGGCGAACACCGGGGAGCTGTTTTTT. Translating gives CATDRGANTGELFF.

This clone was seen once. The V call is TRBV5-1, the J call TRBJ1-6, with TRBD1 identical over 11 bases. CDR1 is SGHRS, CDR2 YFSETQ, per germline. The CDR3 contains 17 residues. V shed 3 bases and J 10 bases; nucleotides not matched to a gene: 12. CDR3 loop: CASSWGTGGITVSPLHF. The CDR3 coding sequence is TGCGCCAGCAGCTGGGGGACAGGGGGAATAACGGTCTCACCCCTCCACTTT.

V gene TRBV15 combines with J gene TRBJ1-2, with D perhaps TRBD1 (5 bases). Trimming took 5 bases from V and 6 from J, leaving 25 bases between them. The CDR3 has 17 amino acids. Germline assignment: CDR1 LNHNV and CDR2 YYDKDF (reference sequence). The DNA for the CDR3 is TGTGCCACCAGCGCCTACAGGTTTGCGGGGACTCTAGATGGCTACACCTTC. It yields the protein CATSAYRFAGTLDGYTF.

The V and J genes are TRBV12-5 and TRBJ1-3; 10 positions agree with TRBD1. Germline assignment: CDR1 LGHNT and CDR2 FRNRAP. The CDR3 has 20 amino acids. Trimming removed 5 bases from V and 0 bases from J; junction bases left unmatched: 16. The CDR3 protein is CASGGTTGTGVRFSGNTIYF. CDR3 bases: TGTGCTAGTGGTGGAACCACCGGGACAGGGGTACGGTTCTCTGGAAACACCATATATTTT.

This clone was detected a few times. The chain couples TRBV19 to TRBJ2-5; 13 nucleotides line up with TRBD2. The CDR3 is 13 residues long. Looked up from germline, CDR1 is LNHDA and CDR2 is SQIVND (reference sequence). Germline trimming cut 11 bases from V and 5 bases from J; bases unmatched to any gene: 5. In DNA form, the CDR3 reads TGTGCCGTTTCGGGACTAGCGGGGGAGACCCAGTACTTC. Amino acid sequence: CAVSGLAGETQYF.

The chain combines TRBV30 with TRBJ1-2; D call uncertain. V was trimmed by 1 base and J by 2 bases, leaving 17 bases between them. CDR3 size: 16 residues. The V gene's germline CDR1 is GTSNPN and CDR2 SVGIG (reference sequence). CDR3 sequence (DNA): TGTGCCTGGAGTGGAGCCTCGCGAGGTGAGAACTATGGCTACACCTTC. It translates to CAWSGASRGENYGYTF.

The rearrangement links TRBV19 to TRBJ1-2, with no clear D. Trimming left V 6 bases short and J 4 bases short, with 15 bases between. The CDR3 is made up of 14 amino acids. CDR1 and CDR2 (germline): LNHDA, SQIVND (reference sequence). This chain's CDR3 is CASSVGDSTYGYTF. DNA for the CDR3: TGTGCCAGTAGCGTCGGGGATTCGACCTATGGCTACACCTTC. Combining the CDR3 with reference TRBV19 and TRBJ1-2 gives the whole variable domain DGGITQSPKYLFRKEGQNVTLSCEQNLNHDAMYWYRQDPGQGLRLIYYSQIVNDFQKGDIAEGYSVSREKKESFPLTVTSAQKNPTAFYLCASSVGDSTYGYTFGSGTRLTVV.

This chain links TRBV7-9 with TRBJ1-1; D ambiguous. CDR1 is SEHNR and CDR2 is FQNEAQ in the germline V gene (reference sequence). This CDR3 region has 13 residues. V was trimmed by 2 bases and J by 3 bases, leaving 7 bases between them. The CDR3 sequence: CASSLSADTEAFF. The CDR3 nucleotides read TGTGCCAGCAGCTTATCGGCGGACACTGAAGCTTTCTTT.

The rearrangement joins TRBV30 to TRBJ2-7, with TRBD1 identical over 9 bases. The CDR3 spans 16 residues. Per the germline V gene, CDR1 is GTSNPN and CDR2 is SVGIG (reference sequence). J was trimmed by 1 base and V by 2 bases; bases with no gene match: 9. CDR3: CAWSSSWGQGSYEQYF. DNA of the CDR3: TGTGCCTGGAGTTCGAGTTGGGGACAGGGTTCCTACGAGCAGTACTTC.

This sequence joins TRBV6-5 and TRBJ2-7; D may be TRBD1 (5 bases). The CDR3 sequence is 12 residues long. V shed 7 bases and J shed 6 bases, with 13 bases lying between them. Germline loops: CDR1 MNHEY, CDR2 SVGAGI. The CDR3 loop is CASTRQGSEQYF. CDR3 DNA sequence: TGTGCCAGCACGCGTCAGGGAAGCGAGCAGTACTTC.

J is TRBJ2-4 and V is TRBV19; no firm D call. This CDR3 has 13 residues. V shed 2 bases and J shed 4 bases, with 6 bases lying between them. In germline, CDR1 is LNHDA, CDR2 SQIVND (reference sequence). CDR3 nucleotide sequence: TGTGCCAGTAGTATAAGTCAGAAAAACATTCAGTACTTC. It specifies CASSISQKNIQYF.

The chain joins TRBV19 to TRBJ1-2, with TRBD1 matching 7 bases. CDR3 size: 15 residues. Germline lookup yields CDR1 LNHDA and CDR2 SQIVND (reference sequence). J was trimmed by 4 bases and V by 3 bases; bases with no gene match: 8. The CDR3 here is CASSINRGSSYGYTF. The CDR3 nucleotides are TGTGCCAGTAGTATTAACAGGGGTTCTAGCTATGGCTACACCTTC.